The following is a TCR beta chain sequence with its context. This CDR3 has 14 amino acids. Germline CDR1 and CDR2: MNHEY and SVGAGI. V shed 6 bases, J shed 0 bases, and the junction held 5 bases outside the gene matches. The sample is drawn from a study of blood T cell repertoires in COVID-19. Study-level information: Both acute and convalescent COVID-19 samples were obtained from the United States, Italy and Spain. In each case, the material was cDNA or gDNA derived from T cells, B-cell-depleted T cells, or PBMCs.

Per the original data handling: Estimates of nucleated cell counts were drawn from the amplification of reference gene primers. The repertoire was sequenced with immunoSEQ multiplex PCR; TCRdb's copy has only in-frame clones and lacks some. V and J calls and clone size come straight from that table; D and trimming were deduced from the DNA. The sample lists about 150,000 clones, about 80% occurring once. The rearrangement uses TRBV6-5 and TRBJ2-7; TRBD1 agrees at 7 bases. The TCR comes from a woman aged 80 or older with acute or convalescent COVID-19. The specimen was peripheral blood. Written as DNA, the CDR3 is TGTGCCAGCAGCCCCGGGACAGCCTCCTACGAGCAGTACTTC. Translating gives CASSPGTASYEQYF.